The clone carrying this T cell receptor beta chain was seen many times. This specimen belongs to a study of T cells in Graves' hyperthyroidism and ophthalmopathy. Looked up from germline, CDR1 is SGHKS and CDR2 is YYEKEE (reference sequence). The ends were cut back, 3 bases at V and 2 bases at J, with 8 bases in the middle. The CDR3 runs 14 residues. Those with hyperthyroidism were 18 to 65 years old, newly diagnosed, and ill for under 2 months. What was amplified from RNA transcripts were TCR beta CDR3 regions. First-round RT-PCR targeting the TCR CDR3 was performed with the HTBI primer set. TCRdb reprocessed the multiplex PCR reads via MiXCR and lists one record per CDR3 protein. The sample contains approximately 600,000 distinct CDR3 sequences, approximately 15% of which appear only once.

The sequenced sample consisted of blood. The chain couples TRBV5-5 to TRBJ2-2, with unresolved D. This clonotype was sampled from a woman aged 25 to 39 with Graves' hyperthyroidism that later progressed to Graves' ophthalmopathy. CDR3 coding DNA: TGTGCCAGCAGCTCCCTCGCAAACACCGGGGAGCTGTTTTTT. Translated, it gives CASSSLANTGELFF.